Listed below are T cell receptor beta chains from one sample, sequenced in a study of T cells after yellow fever vaccination. Each CDR3 protein is one row after TCRdb ran MiXCR on the 5' RACE reads. The sample carries 65,000 to 90,000 distinct CDR3 sequences, 13% recorded once. Sequencing used CD8+ T cells not binding an NS4B(214-222) dextramer, sorted from PBMCs, obtained approximately 22 days after the first yellow fever vaccination. The receptors derive from a man aged 18 to 30 who received the YFV17D yellow fever vaccine. CDR3s include the opening cysteine and the closing phenylalanine or tryptophan. D genes are given only for firm matches. A clone size is listed for some rows: how often the clone was seen (once, few, many), or a class if it is expanded.

cdr3_nt: TGTGCCAGCAGTTTCTATGGGGATCAGCCCCAGCATTTT; cdr3_aa: CASSFYGDQPQHF; d_call: .; clone_size: .; j_call: TRBJ1-5; v_call: TRBV12-3/TRBV12-4; cdr3_length: 13
cdr3_nt: TGCAGTGCTAGAGATCGCGGCGGGGGGGTTTTCGGGGAGCTGTTTTTT; cdr3_aa: CSARDRGGGVFGELFF; d_call: TRBD2; clone_size: .; j_call: TRBJ2-2; v_call: TRBV20-1; cdr3_length: 16
cdr3_nt: TGTGCCAGCAAAAGGGGCCAAGAGACCCAGTACTTC; cdr3_aa: CASKRGQETQYF; d_call: .; clone_size: few; j_call: TRBJ2-5; v_call: TRBV7-9; cdr3_length: 12
cdr3_nt: TGTGCCAGCAGCCTCCGACAGGGGTACACCGGGGAGCTGTTTTTT; cdr3_aa: CASSLRQGYTGELFF; d_call: TRBD1; clone_size: few; j_call: TRBJ2-2; v_call: TRBV7-9; cdr3_length: 15
cdr3_nt: TGTGCCAGCAGTTACTCGATCCCACTACAGGGGCGATCACCCCTCCACTTT; cdr3_aa: CASSYSIPLQGRSPLHF; d_call: TRBD1; clone_size: few; j_call: TRBJ1-6; v_call: TRBV6-5; cdr3_length: 17
cdr3_nt: TGTGCCAGCAGCGCTGGGGCCGTCAGCGAATGGGTAGAGCAGTATTTT; cdr3_aa: CASSAGAVSEWVEQYF; d_call: .; clone_size: few; j_call: TRBJ2-3; v_call: TRBV11-2; cdr3_length: 16
cdr3_nt: TGCGCCAGCAGCTTGGGTGACAGGGCTGAGGAGACCCAGTACTTC; cdr3_aa: CASSLGDRAEETQYF; d_call: TRBD1; clone_size: .; j_call: TRBJ2-5; v_call: TRBV5-1; cdr3_length: 15
cdr3_nt: TGTGCCAGCAGCTTTGCGAGCGGGGGCGCAGATACGCAGTATTTT; cdr3_aa: CASSFASGGADTQYF; d_call: TRBD2; clone_size: .; j_call: TRBJ2-3; v_call: TRBV7-6; cdr3_length: 15
cdr3_nt: TGTGCCAGCAGCTTATCAGGTCCGAGTATTGAAGCTTTCTTT; cdr3_aa: CASSLSGPSIEAFF; d_call: .; clone_size: few; j_call: TRBJ1-1; v_call: TRBV7-9; cdr3_length: 14
cdr3_nt: TGTGCCAGCACCCCTGTGCAGGGGGCGCCGGATACGCAGTATTTT; cdr3_aa: CASTPVQGAPDTQYF; d_call: TRBD1; clone_size: .; j_call: TRBJ2-3; v_call: TRBV6-1; cdr3_length: 15
cdr3_nt: TGTGCCAGCAGAACCTCGGGACGGATTTACAATGAGCAGTTCTTC; cdr3_aa: CASRTSGRIYNEQFF; d_call: .; clone_size: .; j_call: TRBJ2-1; v_call: TRBV6-2/TRBV6-3; cdr3_length: 15
cdr3_nt: TGTGCCAGCAGCGAAGGACATAGGTACGAGCAGTACTTC; cdr3_aa: CASSEGHRYEQYF; d_call: .; clone_size: few; j_call: TRBJ2-7; v_call: TRBV12-3/TRBV12-4; cdr3_length: 13
cdr3_nt: TGCAGCGTTGTGGGCGGCACTAATGAAAAACTGTTTTTT; cdr3_aa: CSVVGGTNEKLFF; d_call: .; clone_size: .; j_call: TRBJ1-4; v_call: TRBV29-1; cdr3_length: 13
cdr3_nt: TGTGCCAGCAGCTTCAGGGGGTTGTATAGCAATCAGCCCCAGCATTTT; cdr3_aa: CASSFRGLYSNQPQHF; d_call: TRBD1; clone_size: .; j_call: TRBJ1-5; v_call: TRBV5-6; cdr3_length: 16
cdr3_nt: TGCAGTGCTACCGGGACTAGCCTAGTCAATGAGCAGTTCTTC; cdr3_aa: CSATGTSLVNEQFF; d_call: TRBD2; clone_size: .; j_call: TRBJ2-1; v_call: TRBV20-1; cdr3_length: 14
cdr3_nt: TGTGCCAGCACCGGGAGCGGGGCCCCATCCGGGGCGCTGTTTTTT; cdr3_aa: CASTGSGAPSGALFF; d_call: TRBD2; clone_size: few; j_call: TRBJ2-2; v_call: TRBV6-2/TRBV6-3; cdr3_length: 15
cdr3_nt: TGTGCCAGCAATACACAGGGATACACTGAAGCTTTCTTT; cdr3_aa: CASNTQGYTEAFF; d_call: .; clone_size: few; j_call: TRBJ1-1; v_call: TRBV12-3/TRBV12-4; cdr3_length: 13
cdr3_nt: TGTGCCAGCAGTTACGAAACTGAGAACACTGAAGCTTTCTTT; cdr3_aa: CASSYETENTEAFF; d_call: .; clone_size: few; j_call: TRBJ1-1; v_call: TRBV6-2/TRBV6-3; cdr3_length: 14
cdr3_nt: TGTGCCAGCAGCCCTAGGGGTGCGACGAATGAGCAGTTCTTC; cdr3_aa: CASSPRGATNEQFF; d_call: .; clone_size: few; j_call: TRBJ2-1; v_call: TRBV7-9; cdr3_length: 14
cdr3_nt: TGTGCCAGCTCACCGGGACGGCGGGGGGAGACCCAGTACTTC; cdr3_aa: CASSPGRRGETQYF; d_call: TRBD2; clone_size: few; j_call: TRBJ2-5; v_call: TRBV18; cdr3_length: 14
cdr3_nt: TGCAGTGCTAGCGGACTAGCGGACAACATCGGGGAGCTGTTTTTT; cdr3_aa: CSASGLADNIGELFF; d_call: TRBD2; clone_size: .; j_call: TRBJ2-2; v_call: TRBV20-1; cdr3_length: 15
cdr3_nt: TGTGCCAGCTCACCATACAGGGGAGACGACAATGAGCAGTTCTTC; cdr3_aa: CASSPYRGDDNEQFF; d_call: TRBD1; clone_size: few; j_call: TRBJ2-1; v_call: TRBV18; cdr3_length: 15
cdr3_nt: TGCGCCAGCAGCTTGGCCGCAGCGGGGGGGCTCGGGGAGCAGTTCTTC; cdr3_aa: CASSLAAAGGLGEQFF; d_call: TRBD2; clone_size: few; j_call: TRBJ2-1; v_call: TRBV5-1; cdr3_length: 16
cdr3_nt: TGTGCCAGCAGCTTAGCGGATTCAGGGACAGTGGATCAAGAGACCCAGTACTTC; cdr3_aa: CASSLADSGTVDQETQYF; d_call: TRBD1; clone_size: few; j_call: TRBJ2-5; v_call: TRBV11-1; cdr3_length: 18
cdr3_nt: TGTGCCAGCAGTATAAGTGGGACAGGGATCTCACCCCTCCACTTT; cdr3_aa: CASSISGTGISPLHF; d_call: TRBD1; clone_size: .; j_call: TRBJ1-6; v_call: TRBV12-3/TRBV12-4; cdr3_length: 15
cdr3_nt: TGTGCCAGCAGCCAAACCGGGGGAAGGGAGGAAGAGACCCAGTACTTC; cdr3_aa: CASSQTGGREEETQYF; d_call: .; clone_size: .; j_call: TRBJ2-5; v_call: TRBV3-1; cdr3_length: 16
cdr3_nt: TGCGCCAGCAGCCAAGCCCCCGGGACAGCCAATTCACCCCTCCACTTT; cdr3_aa: CASSQAPGTANSPLHF; d_call: TRBD1; clone_size: few; j_call: TRBJ1-6; v_call: TRBV4-1; cdr3_length: 16
cdr3_nt: TGTGCCAGCAGCTTCGTGGGGACTAATGAAAAACTGTTTTTT; cdr3_aa: CASSFVGTNEKLFF; d_call: .; clone_size: many; j_call: TRBJ1-4; v_call: TRBV11-2; cdr3_length: 14
cdr3_nt: TGCGCCAGCAGCCAAGCTCTCAGGGACGTGGATACGCAGTATTTT; cdr3_aa: CASSQALRDVDTQYF; d_call: .; clone_size: .; j_call: TRBJ2-3; v_call: TRBV4-1; cdr3_length: 15
cdr3_nt: TGTGCCAGCAGCGGTAACAGGGGGGTTCCGAACACTGAAGCTTTCTTT; cdr3_aa: CASSGNRGVPNTEAFF; d_call: TRBD1; clone_size: .; j_call: TRBJ1-1; v_call: TRBV7-9; cdr3_length: 16
cdr3_nt: TGTGCCAGTAGTGCCCCCGGGACAGTGGATTACCTCAGCTCTGGGGCCAACGTCCTGACTTTC; cdr3_aa: CASSAPGTVDYLSSGANVLTF; d_call: TRBD1; clone_size: .; j_call: TRBJ2-6; v_call: TRBV19; cdr3_length: 21
cdr3_nt: TGTGCCACCAGCAGAGCCCAGGGGAGACCCTACGAGCAGTACTTC; cdr3_aa: CATSRAQGRPYEQYF; d_call: .; clone_size: .; j_call: TRBJ2-7; v_call: TRBV15; cdr3_length: 15
cdr3_nt: TGCGCCAGCAGCCTTAGCGGAAACAATGAGCAGTTCTTC; cdr3_aa: CASSLSGNNEQFF; d_call: .; clone_size: .; j_call: TRBJ2-1; v_call: TRBV4-1; cdr3_length: 13
cdr3_nt: TGTGCCATCAGTAACTACAATGAGCAGTTCTTC; cdr3_aa: CAISNYNEQFF; d_call: .; clone_size: .; j_call: TRBJ2-1; v_call: TRBV10-3; cdr3_length: 11
cdr3_nt: TGTGCCAGCAGTTCTCATGGTAAAGAGACCCAGTACTTC; cdr3_aa: CASSSHGKETQYF; d_call: .; clone_size: .; j_call: TRBJ2-5; v_call: TRBV12-3/TRBV12-4; cdr3_length: 13
cdr3_nt: TGCGCCAGCAGCCACGACAGGGGCACTTACGGGGAGCTGTTTTTT; cdr3_aa: CASSHDRGTYGELFF; d_call: TRBD1; clone_size: .; j_call: TRBJ2-2; v_call: TRBV4-3; cdr3_length: 15
cdr3_nt: TGTGCCAGCAGTCCCCCTCGGGGTCTCAATGAGCAGTTCTTC; cdr3_aa: CASSPPRGLNEQFF; d_call: .; clone_size: few; j_call: TRBJ2-1; v_call: TRBV12-3/TRBV12-4; cdr3_length: 14
cdr3_nt: TGTGCCAGCAGCAAAAGGTGGGACCTCTATAATTCACCCCTCCACTTT; cdr3_aa: CASSKRWDLYNSPLHF; d_call: .; clone_size: .; j_call: TRBJ1-6; v_call: TRBV21-1; cdr3_length: 16
cdr3_nt: TGCAGTGCTAGAGATGTGGCGGGGGGATCCTACAATGAGCAGTTCTTC; cdr3_aa: CSARDVAGGSYNEQFF; d_call: TRBD2; clone_size: few; j_call: TRBJ2-1; v_call: TRBV20-1; cdr3_length: 16
cdr3_nt: TGCAGCGTTGAGGTTAGCGGGGGGGTCAGAGAGACCCAGTACTTC; cdr3_aa: CSVEVSGGVRETQYF; d_call: TRBD2; clone_size: few; j_call: TRBJ2-5; v_call: TRBV29-1; cdr3_length: 15
cdr3_nt: TGCGCCAGCAGCCAAGATAGGGCGGGCAGGCTGGGGGGAAAACTGTTTTTT; cdr3_aa: CASSQDRAGRLGGKLFF; d_call: .; clone_size: few; j_call: TRBJ1-4; v_call: TRBV4-3; cdr3_length: 17
cdr3_nt: TGTGCCAGCAGCGTAGGAGAGGGGGACAGGGCTGAAAAACTGTTTTTT; cdr3_aa: CASSVGEGDRAEKLFF; d_call: TRBD1; clone_size: .; j_call: TRBJ1-4; v_call: TRBV9; cdr3_length: 16
cdr3_nt: TGTGCCAGCAGCGGCCTCGGCCCCCGAGGCTATGGCTACACCTTC; cdr3_aa: CASSGLGPRGYGYTF; d_call: .; clone_size: many; j_call: TRBJ1-2; v_call: TRBV14; cdr3_length: 15
cdr3_nt: TGTGCCAGCAGACTCGACAGGGGGCTGGTTAATGAAAAACTGTTTTTT; cdr3_aa: CASRLDRGLVNEKLFF; d_call: TRBD1; clone_size: .; j_call: TRBJ1-4; v_call: TRBV12-3/TRBV12-4; cdr3_length: 16
cdr3_nt: TGTGCCAGTAGGCCGGACGTATACAATGAGCAGTTCTTC; cdr3_aa: CASRPDVYNEQFF; d_call: .; clone_size: .; j_call: TRBJ2-1; v_call: TRBV19; cdr3_length: 13
cdr3_nt: TGTGCCAGCAGGGACCCCTCCGGGGGGGCCCAGGAGACCCAGTACTTC; cdr3_aa: CASRDPSGGAQETQYF; d_call: TRBD2; clone_size: once; j_call: TRBJ2-5; v_call: TRBV5-4; cdr3_length: 16
cdr3_nt: TGTGCCAGCAGTTTAACGTTGACAGGGGGGAACATTCAGTACTTC; cdr3_aa: CASSLTLTGGNIQYF; d_call: TRBD1; clone_size: .; j_call: TRBJ2-4; v_call: TRBV27; cdr3_length: 15
cdr3_nt: TGTGCCAGCAGCGAGACAGGGGTAGGGTACAATGAGCAGTTCTTC; cdr3_aa: CASSETGVGYNEQFF; d_call: TRBD1; clone_size: .; j_call: TRBJ2-1; v_call: TRBV5-5; cdr3_length: 15
cdr3_nt: TGTGCCAGCAGCCAAGTCCGGGGGGGCCCCAATGAGCAGTTCTTC; cdr3_aa: CASSQVRGGPNEQFF; d_call: TRBD2; clone_size: .; j_call: TRBJ2-1; v_call: TRBV4-2; cdr3_length: 15
cdr3_nt: TGTGCCAGCAGTTACTCCGACAGCACCGGGGAGCTGTTTTTT; cdr3_aa: CASSYSDSTGELFF; d_call: .; clone_size: few; j_call: TRBJ2-2; v_call: TRBV6-5; cdr3_length: 14
cdr3_nt: TGTGCCAGTAGGACTATCTACGAGCAGTACTTC; cdr3_aa: CASRTIYEQYF; d_call: .; clone_size: .; j_call: TRBJ2-7; v_call: TRBV6-2/TRBV6-3; cdr3_length: 11
cdr3_nt: TGTGCCAGCAGCTTAGCGGGGGGGCCAGCAGATACGCAGTATTTT; cdr3_aa: CASSLAGGPADTQYF; d_call: .; clone_size: few; j_call: TRBJ2-3; v_call: TRBV7-6; cdr3_length: 15
cdr3_nt: TGTGCCAGCAGTTTAGTGGGTATCAATCAGCCCCAGCATTTT; cdr3_aa: CASSLVGINQPQHF; d_call: .; clone_size: many; j_call: TRBJ1-5; v_call: TRBV12-3/TRBV12-4; cdr3_length: 14
cdr3_nt: TGTGCCAGCATGACTAGCGGGGGTCTCGAGGAGCTGTTTTTT; cdr3_aa: CASMTSGGLEELFF; d_call: TRBD2; clone_size: few; j_call: TRBJ2-2; v_call: TRBV12-3/TRBV12-4; cdr3_length: 14
cdr3_nt: TGTGCCAGCAGCCCAACGGGGGGCCACGAGCAGTACTTC; cdr3_aa: CASSPTGGHEQYF; d_call: .; clone_size: .; j_call: TRBJ2-7; v_call: TRBV7-8; cdr3_length: 13